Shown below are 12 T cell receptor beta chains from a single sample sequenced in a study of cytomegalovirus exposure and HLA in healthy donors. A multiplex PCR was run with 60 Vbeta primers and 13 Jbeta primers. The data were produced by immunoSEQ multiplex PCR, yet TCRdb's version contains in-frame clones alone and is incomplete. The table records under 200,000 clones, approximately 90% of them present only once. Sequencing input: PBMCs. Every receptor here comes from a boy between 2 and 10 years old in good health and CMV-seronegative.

CDR3 amino acids: CASRSGQVGEKLFF. CDR3 coding DNA: TGTGCCAGTAGGTCGGGACAGGTCGGTGAAAAACTGTTTTTT. The chain employs TRBV19 and TRBJ1-4; 8 bases map to TRBD1. This CDR3 region has 14 residues. Unmatched junction bases numbered 7, after V lost 6 bases and J lost 7 bases. Germline V gives CDR1 LNHDA, CDR2 SQIVND (reference sequence).

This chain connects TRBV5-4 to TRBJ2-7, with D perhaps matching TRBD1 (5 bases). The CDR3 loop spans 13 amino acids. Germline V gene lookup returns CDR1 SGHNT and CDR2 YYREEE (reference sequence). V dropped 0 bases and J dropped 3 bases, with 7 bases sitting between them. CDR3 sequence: CASSLGQNYEQYF. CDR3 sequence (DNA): TGTGCCAGCAGCTTGGGACAGAACTACGAGCAGTACTTC.

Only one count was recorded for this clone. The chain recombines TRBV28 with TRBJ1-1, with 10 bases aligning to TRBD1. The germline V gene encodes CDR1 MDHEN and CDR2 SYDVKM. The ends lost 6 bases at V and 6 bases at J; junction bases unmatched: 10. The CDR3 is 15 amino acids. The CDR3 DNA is TGTGCCAGCAGCCCGGACAGGGGGGTGGTCGCTGAAGCTTTCTTT. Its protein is CASSPDRGVVAEAFF. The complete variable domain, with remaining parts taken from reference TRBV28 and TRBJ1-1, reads DVKVTQSSRYLVKRTGEKVFLECVQDMDHENMFWYRQDPGLGLRLIYFSYDVKMKEKGDIPEGYSVSREKKERFSLILESASTNQTSMYLCASSPDRGVVAEAFFGQGTRLTVV.

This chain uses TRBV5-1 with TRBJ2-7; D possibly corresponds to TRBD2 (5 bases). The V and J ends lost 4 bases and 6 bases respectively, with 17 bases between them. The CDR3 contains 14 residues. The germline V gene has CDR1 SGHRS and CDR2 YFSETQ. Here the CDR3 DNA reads TGCGCCAGCAGCGGCGGAGGTGCCCGCGGCGAGCAGTACTTC. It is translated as CASSGGGARGEQYF.

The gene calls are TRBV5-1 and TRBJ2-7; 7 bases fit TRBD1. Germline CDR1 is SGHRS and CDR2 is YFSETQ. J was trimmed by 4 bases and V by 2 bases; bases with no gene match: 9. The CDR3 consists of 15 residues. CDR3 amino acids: CASSFTGQTLYEQYF. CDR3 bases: TGCGCCAGCAGCTTTACGGGACAGACCCTTTACGAGCAGTACTTC.

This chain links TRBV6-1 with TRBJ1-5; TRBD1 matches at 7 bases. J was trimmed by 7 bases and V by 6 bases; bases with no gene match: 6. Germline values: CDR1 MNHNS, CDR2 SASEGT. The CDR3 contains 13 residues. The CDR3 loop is CASREGAEQPQHF. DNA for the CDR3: TGTGCCAGCAGGGAGGGGGCAGAACAGCCCCAGCATTTT.

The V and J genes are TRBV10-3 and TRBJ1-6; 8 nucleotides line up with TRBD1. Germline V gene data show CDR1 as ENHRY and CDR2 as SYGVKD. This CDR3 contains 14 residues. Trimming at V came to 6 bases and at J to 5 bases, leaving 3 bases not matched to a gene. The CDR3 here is CAIRETGDNSPLHF. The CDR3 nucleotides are TGTGCCATCAGAGAGACAGGGGATAATTCACCCCTCCACTTT.

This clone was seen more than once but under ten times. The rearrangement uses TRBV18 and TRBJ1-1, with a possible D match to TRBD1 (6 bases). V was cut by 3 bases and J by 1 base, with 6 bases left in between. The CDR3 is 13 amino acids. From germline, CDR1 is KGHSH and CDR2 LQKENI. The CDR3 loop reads CASSPGQNTEAFF. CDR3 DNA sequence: TGTGCCAGCTCACCGGGACAGAACACTGAAGCTTTCTTT.

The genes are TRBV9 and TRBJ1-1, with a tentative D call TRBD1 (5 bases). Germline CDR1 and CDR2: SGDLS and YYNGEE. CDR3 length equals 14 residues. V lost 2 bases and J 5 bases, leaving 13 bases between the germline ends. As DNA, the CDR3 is TGTGCCAGCAGCGTGGAGGGGATGAGGACTGAAGCTTTCTTT. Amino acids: CASSVEGMRTEAFF.

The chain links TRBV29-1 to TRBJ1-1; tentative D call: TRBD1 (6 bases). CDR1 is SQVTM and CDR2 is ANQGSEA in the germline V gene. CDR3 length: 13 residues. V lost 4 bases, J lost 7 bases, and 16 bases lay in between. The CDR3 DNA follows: TGCAGCGTTGTACGTTTGGGACACGGTGAAGCTTTCTTT. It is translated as CSVVRLGHGEAFF.

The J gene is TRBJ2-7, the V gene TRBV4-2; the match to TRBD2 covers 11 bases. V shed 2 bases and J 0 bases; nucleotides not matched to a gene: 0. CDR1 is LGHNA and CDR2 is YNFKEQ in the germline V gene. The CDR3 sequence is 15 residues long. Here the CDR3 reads CASSQTSGSSYEQYF. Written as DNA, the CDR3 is TGTGCCAGCAGCCAAACTAGCGGGAGCTCCTACGAGCAGTACTTC.

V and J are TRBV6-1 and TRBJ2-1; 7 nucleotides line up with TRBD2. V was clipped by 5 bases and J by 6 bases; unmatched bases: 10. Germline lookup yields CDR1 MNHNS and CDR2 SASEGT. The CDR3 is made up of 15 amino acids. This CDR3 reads CASSTTAGGINEQFF. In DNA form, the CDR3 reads TGTGCCAGCAGTACGACTGCCGGGGGGATCAATGAGCAGTTCTTC.